Shown below are 13 T cell receptor beta chains from a single sample sequenced in a study of T-cell memory formation after mild COVID-19. TCRdb analysed the 5' RACE reads with MiXCR anew, one entry per CDR3 protein. Among about 400,000 distinct CDR3 sequences listed, 20% to 25% were seen once. The sample consisted of PBMCs or a T cell subset sorted from them (not recorded which). The receptor set was obtained from an adult woman who had mild COVID-19 (a few samples of this study predate the infection). Cell type and time point are not known.

The V and J genes are TRBV24-1 and TRBJ2-7; no clear D gene. Between the trimmed V and J ends, which lost 2 bases and 0 bases, there was a span of 7 bases. The CDR3 consists of 14 residues. Germline CDR1 KGHDR, CDR2 SFDVKD. The CDR3 is CATSDSHNSYEQYF. The CDR3 DNA follows: TGTGCCACCAGTGATTCCCACAACTCCTACGAGCAGTACTTC.

V and J are TRBV6-5 and TRBJ2-7, with TRBD2 matching 7 bases. The J segment lost 6 bases and the V segment lost 4 bases, leaving 12 bases of the junction unmatched. Germline lookup yields CDR1 MNHEY and CDR2 SVGAGI. The CDR3 length is 15 residues. CDR3 residues: CASSFIRGSSSEQYF. Written as DNA, the CDR3 is TGTGCCAGCAGTTTTATACGCGGGAGTTCGTCCGAGCAGTACTTC.

This clonotype was counted many times. The chain carries TRBV14 and TRBJ2-3, with D possibly TRBD1 on 5 matching bases. The V gene lost 3 bases and the J gene lost 5 bases, with 27 bases spanning the gap. From germline, CDR1 is SGHDN and CDR2 FVKESK. This CDR3 is 19 amino acids long. CDR3 sequence reads: CASSQYPMASLGARDTQYF. The CDR3 DNA follows: TGTGCCAGCAGCCAGTATCCTATGGCGAGTTTAGGGGCGAGAGATACGCAGTATTTT.

This clonotype was recorded once. V gene TRBV4-3 combines with J gene TRBJ2-7; D might be TRBD2 (5 bases). CDR1 and CDR2 (germline): LGHNA, YSLEER. The CDR3 covers 14 residues. The germline V and J ends were trimmed by 4 bases and 4 bases, with 14 bases remaining between them. The CDR3 DNA follows: TGCGCCAGCAGCCGAAACGAGGGCCCGTACGAGCAGTACTTC. It translates to CASSRNEGPYEQYF.

This rearrangement joins TRBV3-1 to TRBJ2-1; 7 bases match TRBD2. The junction had 16 bases not matched to a gene; V was cut back by 5 bases and J by 9 bases. The CDR3 consists of 16 residues. Germline V gene sequence: CDR1 LGHDT, CDR2 YNNKEL (reference sequence). The CDR3 region is CASSWGLRLAPGEQFF. The DNA of the CDR3 is TGTGCCAGCAGCTGGGGATTAAGACTAGCCCCCGGTGAGCAGTTCTTC.

This clonotype was seen more than once but under ten times. The CDR3: CARQGHYNEQFF. In DNA form, the CDR3 reads TGTGCCAGACAGGGTCACTACAATGAGCAGTTCTTC. V gene TRBV19 combines with J gene TRBJ2-1; D possibly corresponds to TRBD1 (6 bases). Germline V lookup: CDR1 LNHDA, CDR2 SQIVND (reference sequence). The CDR3 has 12 amino acids. The V end lost 9 bases, the J end lost 3 bases, and 9 bases lay between the germline ends.

This CDR3 is CAWSASEYNEQFF. The DNA of the CDR3 is TGTGCCTGGAGTGCTAGCGAATACAATGAGCAGTTCTTC. V is TRBV30 and J is TRBJ2-1, with D possibly matching TRBD2 (6 bases). There are 13 residues in the CDR3. Germline CDR1 is GTSNPN and CDR2 is SVGIG (reference sequence). The germline V and J ends were trimmed by 1 base and 4 bases, with 8 bases remaining between them.

This rearrangement joins TRBV5-1 to TRBJ2-2; a weak D match, TRBD2 (6 bases). The CDR3 extends over 14 amino acids. The germline V and J ends were trimmed by 1 base and 4 bases, with 8 bases remaining between them. Per the germline V gene, CDR1 is SGHRS and CDR2 is YFSETQ. The CDR3 sequence is CASSLSGGTGELFF. CDR3 nucleotide sequence: TGCGCCAGCAGCTTGTCCGGGGGCACCGGGGAGCTGTTTTTT.

The CDR3 nucleotides read TGTGCCAGCAGTAAGATGAGGAGCAATCAGCCCCAGCATTTT. This translates into CASSKMRSNQPQHF. The V gene is TRBV12-3 or TRBV12-4, the J gene TRBJ1-5; the D is unclear. The V gene lost 5 bases and the J gene lost 1 base, with 9 bases spanning the gap. This CDR3 comprises 14 residues.

The sample holds one count of this clonotype. The chain joins TRBV6-2 or TRBV6-3 to TRBJ2-5, with D possibly matching TRBD2 (6 bases). V gave up 5 bases and J gave up 1 base, with 17 bases separating them. In germline, CDR1 is MNHEY, CDR2 SVGEGT. CDR3 length: 16 amino acids. The CDR3 DNA sequence: TGTGCCAGCAGTGGAGGGACTTTTGCAATCCAAGAGACCCAGTACTTC. Its protein is CASSGGTFAIQETQYF.

The chain has TRBV5-1 and TRBJ2-3, with TRBD2 matching over 16 bases. V was pared by 3 bases and J by 5 bases, with 3 bases of the junction left unmatched. The CDR3 is 16 residues long. From germline, CDR1 is SGHRS and CDR2 YFSETQ. CDR3 loop: CASSSGTSGRGDTQYF. The DNA of the CDR3 is TGCGCCAGCAGCTCCGGGACTAGCGGGAGGGGAGATACGCAGTATTTT. Full variable domain (rest looked up from reference TRBV5-1 and TRBJ2-3): KAGVTQTPRYLIKTRGQQVTLSCSPISGHRSVSWYQQTPGQGLQFLFEYFSETQRNKGNFPGRFSGRQFSNSRSEMNVSTLELGDSALYLCASSSGTSGRGDTQYFGPGTRLTVL.

This rearrangement joins TRBV10-3 to TRBJ2-1; D is unresolved. The CDR3 length is 12 residues. The germline V gene encodes CDR1 ENHRY and CDR2 SYGVKD. The V and J ends lost 0 bases and 7 bases respectively, with 4 bases between them. This CDR3 is CAISESPNEQFF. CDR3 in DNA: TGTGCCATCAGTGAGTCTCCTAATGAGCAGTTCTTC.

The chain's CDR3 is CASSPRAGVSDTQYF. In nucleotides, the CDR3 is TGTGCCAGCTCACCAAGGGCGGGAGTTTCCGATACGCAGTATTTT. The chain combines TRBV18 with TRBJ2-3; 7 bases agree with TRBD2. CDR3 length: 15 amino acids. The V gene end was trimmed by 2 bases and the J gene end by 6 bases; junction bases not matched to a gene: 8. CDR1 and CDR2 (germline): KGHSH, LQKENI.